This is a list of T cell receptor beta chains from one sample in a study of cytomegalovirus exposure and HLA in healthy donors. Assay used: immunoSEQ multiplex PCR; TCRdb lists only in-frame clones, some missing. The data contain a few hundred thousand clones, just over 75% of them singletons. Sequencing was done on a sample of PBMCs. These receptors all stem from a woman in her sixties or seventies in good health and CMV-seropositive. Both conserved end residues are trimmed from each CDR3. Each record gives: V gene, J gene, CDR3 protein.

TRBV5-1	TRBJ2-1	ASSKATGSHNEQF
TRBV28	TRBJ2-1	ASSPGTSGLYLGVHEQF
TRBV7-7	TRBJ2-1	ASSLDKSNEQF
TRBV5-1	TRBJ1-2	ASSPQGIDYGYT
TRBV5-4	TRBJ2-3	ASSLTRIPDTQY
TRBV7-2	TRBJ2-7	ASREASFKGEQY
TRBV7-9	TRBJ2-1	ASSPFSGREIYNEQF
TRBV5-1	TRBJ1-6	ASSLRVGQVVNSPLH
TRBV7-2	TRBJ2-1	ASSGGTSGAYNEQF
TRBV7-9	TRBJ1-1	ASSLAVTEAF
TRBV27	TRBJ1-6	ASRRDRGDSPLH